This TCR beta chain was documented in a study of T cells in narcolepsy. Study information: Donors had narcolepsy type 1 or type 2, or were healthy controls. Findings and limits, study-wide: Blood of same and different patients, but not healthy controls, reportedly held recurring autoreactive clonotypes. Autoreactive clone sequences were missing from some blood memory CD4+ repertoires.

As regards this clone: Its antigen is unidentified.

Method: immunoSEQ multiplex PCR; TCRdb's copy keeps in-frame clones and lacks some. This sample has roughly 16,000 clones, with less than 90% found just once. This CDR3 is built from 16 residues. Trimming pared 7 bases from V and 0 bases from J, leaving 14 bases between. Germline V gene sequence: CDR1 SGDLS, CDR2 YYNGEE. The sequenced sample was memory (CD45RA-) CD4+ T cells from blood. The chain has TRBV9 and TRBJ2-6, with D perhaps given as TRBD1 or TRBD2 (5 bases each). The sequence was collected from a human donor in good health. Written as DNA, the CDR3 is TGTGCCAGCTGCTCCGGGGCCCCCTCTGGGGCCAACGTCCTGACTTTC. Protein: CASCSGAPSGANVLTF.